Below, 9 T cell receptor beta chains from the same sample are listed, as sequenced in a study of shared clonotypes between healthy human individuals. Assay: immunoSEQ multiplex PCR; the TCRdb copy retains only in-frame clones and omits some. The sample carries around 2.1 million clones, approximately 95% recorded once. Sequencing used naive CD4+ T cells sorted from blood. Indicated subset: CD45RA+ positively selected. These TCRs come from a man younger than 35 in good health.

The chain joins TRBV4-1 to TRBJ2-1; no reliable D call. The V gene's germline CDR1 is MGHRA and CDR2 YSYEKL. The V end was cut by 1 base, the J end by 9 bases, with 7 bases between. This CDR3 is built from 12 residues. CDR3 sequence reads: CASSQVGFEQFF. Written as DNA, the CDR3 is TGCGCCAGCAGCCAAGTAGGGTTTGAGCAGTTCTTC.

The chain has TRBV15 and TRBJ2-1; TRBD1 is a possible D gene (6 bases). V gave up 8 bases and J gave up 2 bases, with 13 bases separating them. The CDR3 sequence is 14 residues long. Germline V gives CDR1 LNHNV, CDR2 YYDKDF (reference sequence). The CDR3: CATGTQGTYNEQFF. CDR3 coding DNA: TGTGCCACCGGCACACAGGGAACCTACAATGAGCAGTTCTTC.

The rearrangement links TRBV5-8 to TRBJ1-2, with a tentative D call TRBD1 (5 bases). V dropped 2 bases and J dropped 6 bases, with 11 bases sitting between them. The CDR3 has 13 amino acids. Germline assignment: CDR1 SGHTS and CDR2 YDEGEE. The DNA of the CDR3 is TGTGCCAGCAGCTTAAGGGGTCGAGATGGCTACACCTTC. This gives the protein CASSLRGRDGYTF.

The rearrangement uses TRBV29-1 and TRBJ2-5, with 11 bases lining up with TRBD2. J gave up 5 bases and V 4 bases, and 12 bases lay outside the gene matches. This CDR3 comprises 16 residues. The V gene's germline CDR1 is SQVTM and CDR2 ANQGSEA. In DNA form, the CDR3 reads TGCAGCGTTGTATCCCCTTCGACTAGCGGGATGGAGACCCAGTACTTC. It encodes CSVVSPSTSGMETQYF.

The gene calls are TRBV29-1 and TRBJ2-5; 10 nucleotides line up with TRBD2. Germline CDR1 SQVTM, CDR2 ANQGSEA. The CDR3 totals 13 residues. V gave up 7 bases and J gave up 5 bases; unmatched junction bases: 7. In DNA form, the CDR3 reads TGCAGCGAGACTCGAGCGGGGGGGGAGACCCAGTACTTC. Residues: CSETRAGGETQYF.

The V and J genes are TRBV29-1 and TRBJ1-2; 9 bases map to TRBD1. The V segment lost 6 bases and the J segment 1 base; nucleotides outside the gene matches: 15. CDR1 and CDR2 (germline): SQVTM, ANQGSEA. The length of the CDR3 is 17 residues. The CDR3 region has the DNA TGCAGCGTACCAAGGACAGGGGTTAGAATCGGTAACTATGGCTACACCTTC. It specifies CSVPRTGVRIGNYGYTF.

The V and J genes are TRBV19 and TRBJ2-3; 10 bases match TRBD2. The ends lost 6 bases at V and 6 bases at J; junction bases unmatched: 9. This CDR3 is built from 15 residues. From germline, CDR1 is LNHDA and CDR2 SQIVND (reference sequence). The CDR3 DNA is TGTGCCAGTAGGGAAGTTAGCGGGAGGCTGGATACGCAGTATTTT. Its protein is CASREVSGRLDTQYF. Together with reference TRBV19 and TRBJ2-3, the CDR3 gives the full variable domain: DGGITQSPKYLFRKEGQNVTLSCEQNLNHDAMYWYRQDPGQGLRLIYYSQIVNDFQKGDIAEGYSVSREKKESFPLTVTSAQKNPTAFYLCASREVSGRLDTQYFGPGTRLTVL.

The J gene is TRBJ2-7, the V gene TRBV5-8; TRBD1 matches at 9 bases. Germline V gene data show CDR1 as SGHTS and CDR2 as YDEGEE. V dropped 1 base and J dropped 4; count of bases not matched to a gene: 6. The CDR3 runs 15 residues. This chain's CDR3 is CASSLPTGGMYEQYF. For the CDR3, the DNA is TGTGCCAGCAGCTTGCCAACAGGGGGCATGTACGAGCAGTACTTC.

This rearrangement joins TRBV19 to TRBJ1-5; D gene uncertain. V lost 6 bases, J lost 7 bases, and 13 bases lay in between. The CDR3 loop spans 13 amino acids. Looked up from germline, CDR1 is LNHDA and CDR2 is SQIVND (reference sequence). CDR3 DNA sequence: TGTGCCAGTAGAGAAAGGGTTGTGCAGCCCCAGCATTTT. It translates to CASRERVVQPQHF.